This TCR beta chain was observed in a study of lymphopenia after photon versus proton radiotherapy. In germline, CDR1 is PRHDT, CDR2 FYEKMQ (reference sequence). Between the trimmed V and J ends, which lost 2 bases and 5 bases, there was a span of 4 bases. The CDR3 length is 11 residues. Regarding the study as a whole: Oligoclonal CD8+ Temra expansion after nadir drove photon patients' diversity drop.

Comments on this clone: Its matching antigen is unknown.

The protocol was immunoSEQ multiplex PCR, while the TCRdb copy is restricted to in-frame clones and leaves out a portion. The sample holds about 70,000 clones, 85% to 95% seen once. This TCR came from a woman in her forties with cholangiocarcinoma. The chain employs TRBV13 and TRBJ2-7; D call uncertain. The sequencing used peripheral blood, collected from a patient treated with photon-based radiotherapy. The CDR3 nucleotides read TGTGCCAGCAGCTTATACGACGAGCAGTACTTC. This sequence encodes CASSLYDEQYF.